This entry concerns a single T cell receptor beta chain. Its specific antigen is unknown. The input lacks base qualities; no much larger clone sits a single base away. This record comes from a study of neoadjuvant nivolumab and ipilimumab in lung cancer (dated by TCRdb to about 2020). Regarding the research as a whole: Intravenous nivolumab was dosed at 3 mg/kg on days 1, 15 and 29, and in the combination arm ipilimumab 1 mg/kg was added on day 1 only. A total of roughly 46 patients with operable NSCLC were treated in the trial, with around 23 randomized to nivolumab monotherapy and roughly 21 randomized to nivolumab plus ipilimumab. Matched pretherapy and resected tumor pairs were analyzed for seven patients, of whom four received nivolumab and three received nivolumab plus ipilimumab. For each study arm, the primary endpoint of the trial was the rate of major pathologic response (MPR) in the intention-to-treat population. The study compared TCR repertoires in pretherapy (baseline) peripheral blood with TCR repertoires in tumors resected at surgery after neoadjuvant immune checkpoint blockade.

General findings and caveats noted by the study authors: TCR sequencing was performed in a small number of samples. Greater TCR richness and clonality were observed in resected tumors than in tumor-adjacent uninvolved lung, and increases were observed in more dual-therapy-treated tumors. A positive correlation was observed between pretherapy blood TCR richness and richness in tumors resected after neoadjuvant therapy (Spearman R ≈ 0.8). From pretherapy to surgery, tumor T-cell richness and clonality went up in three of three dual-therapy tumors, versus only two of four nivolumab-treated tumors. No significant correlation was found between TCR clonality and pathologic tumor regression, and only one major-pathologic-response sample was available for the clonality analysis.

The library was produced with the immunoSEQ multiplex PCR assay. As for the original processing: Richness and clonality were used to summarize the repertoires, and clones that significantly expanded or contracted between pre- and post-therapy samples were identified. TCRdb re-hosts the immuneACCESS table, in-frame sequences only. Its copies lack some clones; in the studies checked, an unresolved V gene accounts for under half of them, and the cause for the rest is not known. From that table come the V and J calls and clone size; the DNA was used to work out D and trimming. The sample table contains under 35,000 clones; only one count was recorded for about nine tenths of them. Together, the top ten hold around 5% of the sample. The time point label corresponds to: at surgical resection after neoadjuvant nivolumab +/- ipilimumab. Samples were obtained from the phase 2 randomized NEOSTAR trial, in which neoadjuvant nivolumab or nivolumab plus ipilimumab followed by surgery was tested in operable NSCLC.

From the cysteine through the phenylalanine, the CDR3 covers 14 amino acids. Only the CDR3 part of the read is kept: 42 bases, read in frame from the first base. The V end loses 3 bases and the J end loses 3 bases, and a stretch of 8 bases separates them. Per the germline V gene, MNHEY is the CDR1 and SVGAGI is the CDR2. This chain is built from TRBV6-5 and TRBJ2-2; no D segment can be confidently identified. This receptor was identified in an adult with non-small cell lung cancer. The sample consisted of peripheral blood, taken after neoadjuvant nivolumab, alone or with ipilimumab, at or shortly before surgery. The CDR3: CASSYFGDTGELFF. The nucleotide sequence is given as TGTGCCAGCAGTTATTTTGGGGACACCGGGGAGCTGTTTTTT.